A single sample gave rise to the 23 T cell receptor beta chains below, sequenced in a study of regulatory T cells in long-lasting Graves disease. To make TCR beta libraries, researchers used iRepertoire HTBI primers and Arm-PCR of CDR3 regions. Using its own MiXCR run on the multiplex PCR reads, TCRdb lists one record per CDR3 protein. The sample carries 400,000 to 500,000 distinct CDR3 sequences, around 21% recorded once. Time point reported: persistent/refractory GD, antithyroid drugs over 5 years with positive TRAb. PBMC-extracted RNA yielded the TCR library. The starting material was peripheral blood mononuclear cells (PBMCs), obtained when the disease was refractory, from a patient treated with antithyroid drugs. Receptor source: a female donor with Graves disease.

This clonotype was counted at least ten times. The chain joins TRBV12-3 or TRBV12-4 to TRBJ2-7; 16 nucleotides align to TRBD2. Unmatched junction bases numbered 6, after V lost 6 bases and J lost 4 bases. CDR3 length: 16 amino acids. The CDR3 DNA reads TGTGCCAGCAGGGGGGGACTAGCGGGAGGGAGTTACGAGCAGTACTTC. Translating gives CASRGGLAGGSYEQYF.

As DNA, the CDR3 is TGCAGTGCTTTCCACATGAACACTGAAGCTTTCTTT. This encodes CSAFHMNTEAFF. This chain uses TRBV20-1 with TRBJ1-1; D is uncertain. Germline V gives CDR1 DFQATT, CDR2 SNEGSKA (reference sequence). Trimming removed 5 bases at V and 0 bases at J, with 7 bases between. This CDR3 has 12 amino acids.

This chain connects TRBV19 to TRBJ2-7; 7 bases agree with TRBD1. CDR3 length: 15 residues. Trimming took 4 bases from V and 2 from J; bases not matched to a gene: 8. CDR1 LNHDA and CDR2 SQIVND come from the germline V gene (reference sequence). This CDR3 is CASSRASQGAYEQYF. In nucleotides, the CDR3 is TGTGCCAGTAGTAGGGCCTCGCAGGGGGCCTACGAGCAGTACTTC.

This clonotype was counted between two and nine times. The chain joins TRBV4-2 to TRBJ2-7; either TRBD1 or TRBD2 may fit D (5 bases each). Trimming left V 0 bases short and J 3 bases short, with 12 bases between. There are 15 residues in the CDR3. CDR1 and CDR2 from the germline V gene are LGHNA and YNFKEQ. The CDR3 DNA follows: TGTGCCAGCAGCCAAGAAAGAGGGGCGAACTACGAGCAGTACTTC. Translating it yields CASSQERGANYEQYF.

In DNA form, the CDR3 reads TGTGCCAGTAGTATAAAGGGGGGCGCATACGAGCAGTACTTC. Protein: CASSIKGGAYEQYF. The V and J genes are TRBV19 and TRBJ2-7; D possibly matches TRBD1 or TRBD2 (6 bases each). Trimming took 2 bases from V and 4 from J, leaving 12 bases between them. Germline CDR1 reads LNHDA; CDR2 reads SQIVND (reference sequence). This CDR3 has 14 residues. The whole variable domain, remainder taken from reference TRBV19 and TRBJ2-7, is DGGITQSPKYLFRKEGQNVTLSCEQNLNHDAMYWYRQDPGQGLRLIYYSQIVNDFQKGDIAEGYSVSREKKESFPLTVTSAQKNPTAFYLCASSIKGGAYEQYFGPGTRLTVT.

This clonotype was counted once. This chain connects TRBV2 to TRBJ2-1; tentatively, D is TRBD1 (5 bases). Trimming stripped 0 bases from V and 10 bases from J, with 13 bases between. CDR1 SNHLY and CDR2 FYNNEI come from the germline V gene. The CDR3 loop spans 14 amino acids. CDR3 in amino acids: CASSEALRVEEQFF. CDR3 coding DNA: TGTGCCAGCAGTGAAGCGCTCAGGGTTGAAGAGCAGTTCTTC.

The chain's CDR3 is CASGAVARGGNQPQHF. Here the CDR3 DNA reads TGTGCCAGTGGAGCCGTCGCGAGGGGTGGCAATCAGCCCCAGCATTTT. The rearrangement uses TRBV19 and TRBJ1-5, with D tentatively TRBD1 (5 bases). This CDR3 contains 16 residues. Germline V gene data show CDR1 as LNHDA and CDR2 as SQIVND (reference sequence). V dropped 8 bases and J dropped 2 bases, with 19 bases sitting between them.

The J gene is TRBJ1-1, the V gene TRBV11-1; D call uncertain. CDR1 is SGHAT, CDR2 FQDESV, per germline (reference sequence). Trimming took off 3 bases at V and 2 bases at J, with 16 bases between the two ends. The CDR3 sequence is 16 residues long. The CDR3 region has the DNA TGTGCCAGCAGCTTGGCCGATGGGGTCTTCAACACTGAAGCTTTCTTT. Residues: CASSLADGVFNTEAFF.

Ten or more counts support this clonotype. The rearrangement uses TRBV7-6 and TRBJ2-7; D is unclear. Germline CDR1 is SGHVS and CDR2 is FNYEAQ. The CDR3 totals 13 residues. V lost 1 base and J 3 bases, leaving 7 bases between the germline ends. CDR3 sequence: CASSLGGNYEQYF. As DNA, the CDR3 is TGTGCCAGCAGCTTAGGCGGCAACTACGAGCAGTACTTC.

This clonotype was counted many times. The chain has TRBV7-8 and TRBJ1-4; the D is unclear. The CDR3 is 16 residues long. V gave up 1 base and J gave up 1 base, with 10 bases separating them. Germline CDR1 reads SGHVS; CDR2 reads FQNEAQ. The CDR3 spells CASSLGEGKTNEKLFF. The CDR3 coding sequence is TGTGCCAGCAGCTTAGGAGAGGGCAAAACTAATGAAAAACTGTTTTTT.

The J gene is TRBJ2-7, the V gene TRBV10-3; 12 bases line up with TRBD2. The CDR3 is 15 amino acids. The germline V gene encodes CDR1 ENHRY and CDR2 SYGVKD. Unmatched junction bases numbered 9, after V lost 6 bases and J lost 6 bases. The CDR3 region is CAISAGTSGLGEQYF. The CDR3 DNA follows: TGTGCCATCAGCGCCGGGACTAGCGGGTTGGGCGAGCAGTACTTC.

This clonotype was counted at least ten times. The rearrangement joins TRBV2 to TRBJ2-7; D not resolved. CDR1 and CDR2 from the germline V gene are SNHLY and FYNNEI. V was trimmed by 6 bases and J by 4 bases, leaving 13 bases between them. The CDR3 runs to 13 residues. CDR3 nucleotide sequence: TGTGCCAGCAGCGCCCCAATCGGGTACGAGCAGTACTTC. It encodes CASSAPIGYEQYF.

This chain uses TRBV2 with TRBJ2-1; the match to TRBD2 covers 8 bases. Germline CDR1 is SNHLY and CDR2 is FYNNEI. V shed 7 bases and J 9 bases; nucleotides not matched to a gene: 8. This CDR3 comprises 13 residues. CDR3 bases: TGTGCCAGCATTAGGTCGGGAGGGAGTGAGCAGTTCTTC. Its protein product is CASIRSGGSEQFF.

This clonotype has at least ten counts. This chain joins TRBV28 and TRBJ2-7; 9 bases align to TRBD1. The CDR3 length is 15 residues. V lost 4 bases to trimming and J lost 3 bases; unmatched junction nucleotides: 7. The germline gives CDR1 MDHEN, CDR2 SYDVKM. CDR3 sequence reads: CASSSQGASFYEQYF. In nucleotides, the CDR3 is TGTGCCAGCAGTTCACAGGGGGCCTCCTTCTACGAGCAGTACTTC.

This clonotype occurred once. Possible read error: a much larger clone is one base away. The chain recombines TRBV9 with TRBJ2-7; D might be TRBD1 (6 bases). CDR3 length equals 15 residues. The germline V gene has CDR1 SGDLS and CDR2 YYNGEE. CDR3 sequence: CASTIRGPNSYGQYF. DNA of the CDR3: TGTGCCAGCACCATCAGGGGACCTAACTCCTACGGGCAGTACTTC.

V and J are TRBV20-1 and TRBJ2-5; D perhaps matches TRBD2 (5 bases). The CDR3 consists of 12 residues. V was trimmed by 5 bases and J by 2 bases, leaving 9 bases between them. The germline V gene encodes CDR1 DFQATT and CDR2 SNEGSKA (reference sequence). The CDR3 DNA sequence: TGCAGTGCTGGGAGTTTACAAGAGACCCAGTACTTC. Protein sequence: CSAGSLQETQYF.

The genes are TRBV6-1 and TRBJ2-2; possible D gene TRBD1, 6 bases. Germline V gene sequence: CDR1 MNHNS, CDR2 SASEGT. V lost 7 bases to trimming and J lost 1 base, with 13 bases between them. This CDR3 is 15 amino acids long. The CDR3 sequence: CASIPGTMNTGELFF. The CDR3 DNA reads TGTGCCAGCATTCCCGGGACAATGAACACCGGGGAGCTGTTTTTT.

V is TRBV11-3 and J is TRBJ2-2, with 7 bases matching TRBD1. The J segment lost 4 bases and the V segment lost 5 bases, leaving 7 bases of the junction unmatched. Germline CDR1 SGHNT, CDR2 YENEEA. The CDR3 is made up of 15 amino acids. CDR3 sequence: CASSPRDSRTGELFF. DNA for the CDR3: TGTGCCAGCAGCCCGAGGGACAGCCGCACCGGGGAGCTGTTTTTT.

This clonotype was detected many times. The gene calls are TRBV29-1 and TRBJ1-2; D gene uncertain. CDR1 and CDR2 from the germline V gene are SQVTM and ANQGSEA. V shed 1 base and J shed 8 bases, with 17 bases lying between them. The CDR3 has 14 residues. The CDR3 protein is CSVEGVSDPLGYTF. The CDR3 nucleotides read TGCAGCGTTGAAGGCGTTTCGGACCCGTTGGGCTACACCTTC. Full variable domain (remainder filled in from reference TRBV29-1 and TRBJ1-2): SAVISQKPSRDICQRGTSLTIQCQVDSQVTMMFWYRQQPGQSLTLIATANQGSEATYESGFVIDKFPISRPNLTFSTLTVSNMSPEDSSIYLCSVEGVSDPLGYTFGSGTRLTVV.

This clonotype has just a few counts. In DNA form, the CDR3 reads TGTGCCAGTACTGGGTCAAGGCAGGGGACCTACGAGCAGTACTTC. It translates to CASTGSRQGTYEQYF. The rearrangement joins TRBV19 to TRBJ2-7; a weak D match, TRBD1 (6 bases). Germline CDR1 and CDR2: LNHDA and SQIVND (reference sequence). The length of the CDR3 is 15 residues. Trimming left V 7 bases short and J 2 bases short, with 18 bases between.

Concerning this clonotype: A much bigger clone sits one base away, suggesting this may be a read error. The rearrangement uses TRBV28 and TRBJ2-5; D remains unclear. Trimming cost V 4 bases and J 7 bases, with 13 bases left between them. The CDR3 spans 13 residues. Germline CDR1 and CDR2: MDHEN and SYDVKM. The CDR3 region has the DNA TGTGCCAGCAGTTCTTTGGTCTTGGGGACCCAGTACTTC. Translated: CASSSLVLGTQYF.

The rearrangement joins TRBV2 to TRBJ2-1; perhaps TRBD1 as D (5 bases). V lost 8 bases and J 10 bases, leaving 21 bases between the germline ends. The CDR3 runs 14 residues. CDR1 is SNHLY and CDR2 is FYNNEI in the germline V gene. CDR3 coding DNA: TGTGCCAGCGGGGCTGGGGTAGCAGGGAAAGAGCAGTTCTTC. The encoded protein is CASGAGVAGKEQFF. Full variable domain (rest looked up from reference TRBV2 and TRBJ2-1): EPEVTQTPSHQVTQMGQEVILRCVPISNHLYFYWYRQILGQKVEFLVSFYNNEISEKSEIFDDQFSVERPDGSNFTLKIRSTKLEDSAMYFCASGAGVAGKEQFFGPGTRLTVL.

The chain has TRBV19 and TRBJ2-2; D not certain. V lost 5 bases to trimming and J lost 8 bases, with 15 bases between them. This CDR3 contains 14 residues. The germline CDR1 and CDR2 sequences are LNHDA and SQIVND (reference sequence). CDR3 loop: CASSSLSLFGELFF. The CDR3 region has the DNA TGTGCCAGTAGTTCCCTTTCCCTGTTTGGGGAGCTGTTTTTT.